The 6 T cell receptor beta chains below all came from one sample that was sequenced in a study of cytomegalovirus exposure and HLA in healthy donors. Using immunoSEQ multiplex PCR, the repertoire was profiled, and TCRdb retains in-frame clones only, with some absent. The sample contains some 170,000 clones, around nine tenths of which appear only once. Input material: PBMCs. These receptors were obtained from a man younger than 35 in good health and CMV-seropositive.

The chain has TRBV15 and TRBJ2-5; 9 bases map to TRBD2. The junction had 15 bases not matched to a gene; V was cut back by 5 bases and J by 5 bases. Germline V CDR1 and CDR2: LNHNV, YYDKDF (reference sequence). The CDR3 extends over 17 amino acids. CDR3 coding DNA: TGTGCCACCAGCGGAGGGTTGGTAGCGGGAGTTTCGGAGACCCAGTACTTC. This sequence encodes CATSGGLVAGVSETQYF.

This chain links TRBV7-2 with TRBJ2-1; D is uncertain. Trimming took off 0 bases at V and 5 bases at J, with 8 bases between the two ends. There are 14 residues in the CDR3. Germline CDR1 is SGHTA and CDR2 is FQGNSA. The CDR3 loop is CASSLATGNNEQFF. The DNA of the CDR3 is TGTGCCAGCAGCTTAGCTACCGGTAACAATGAGCAGTTCTTC.

The CDR3 loop is CASSSRGLQETQYF. CDR3 DNA: TGCGCCAGCAGCTCTAGGGGCCTCCAAGAGACCCAGTACTTC. The chain couples TRBV5-1 to TRBJ2-5, with D perhaps matching TRBD1 (5 bases). Trimming took 3 bases from V and 1 from J, leaving 10 bases between them. Germline V lookup: CDR1 SGHRS, CDR2 YFSETQ. CDR3 length: 14 residues. Full variable domain (missing parts from reference TRBV5-1 and TRBJ2-5): KAGVTQTPRYLIKTRGQQVTLSCSPISGHRSVSWYQQTPGQGLQFLFEYFSETQRNKGNFPGRFSGRQFSNSRSEMNVSTLELGDSALYLCASSSRGLQETQYFGPGTRLLVL.

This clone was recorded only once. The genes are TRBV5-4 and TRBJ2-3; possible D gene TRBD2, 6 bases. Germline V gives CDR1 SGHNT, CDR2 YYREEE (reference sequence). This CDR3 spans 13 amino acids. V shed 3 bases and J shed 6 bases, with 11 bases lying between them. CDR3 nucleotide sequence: TGTGCCAGCAGCTGGGACTTCCAGGATACGCAGTATTTT. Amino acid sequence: CASSWDFQDTQYF. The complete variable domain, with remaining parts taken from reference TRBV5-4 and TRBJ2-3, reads ETGVTQSPTHLIKTRGQQVTLRCSSQSGHNTVSWYQQALGQGPQFIFQYYREEENGRGNFPPRFSGLQFPNYSSELNVNALELDDSALYLCASSWDFQDTQYFGPGTRLTVL.

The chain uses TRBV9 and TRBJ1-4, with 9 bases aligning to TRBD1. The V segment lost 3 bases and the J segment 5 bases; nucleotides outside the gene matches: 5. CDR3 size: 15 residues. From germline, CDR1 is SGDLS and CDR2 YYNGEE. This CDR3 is CASSGLGTGNEKLFF. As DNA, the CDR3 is TGTGCCAGCAGCGGCTTGGGGACAGGGAATGAAAAACTGTTTTTT.

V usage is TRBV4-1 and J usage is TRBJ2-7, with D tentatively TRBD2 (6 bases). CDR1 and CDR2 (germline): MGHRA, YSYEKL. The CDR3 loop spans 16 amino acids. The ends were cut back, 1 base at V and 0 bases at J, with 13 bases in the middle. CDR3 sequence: CASSQVAASDSYEQYF. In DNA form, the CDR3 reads TGCGCCAGCAGCCAAGTCGCTGCTAGCGACTCCTACGAGCAGTACTTC.